This T cell receptor beta chain was captured by sequencing in a study of cytomegalovirus exposure and HLA in healthy donors. Germline V lookup: CDR1 MNHEY, CDR2 SVGAGI. With 1 base removed from V and 3 bases from J, the gap between germline ends came to 13 bases. This CDR3 region has 15 residues. In the case of this clone: Its antigen remains unknown.

Findings and limits, study-wide: Accurate predictions that matched the HLA-A and HLA-B alleles of most subjects were reportedly made from TCR beta sequences.

PCR amplification relied on 60 Vbeta primers (plus 13 Jbeta primers). Sequenced by immunoSEQ multiplex PCR; TCRdb stores in-frame clones only, minus some. The table lists roughly 35,000 clones. Sequencing was done on a sample of PBMCs. The rearrangement links TRBV6-5 to TRBJ2-7; weak D call: TRBD2 (6 bases). The sequence came from a woman aged 40 to 50 in good health and CMV-seropositive. DNA of the CDR3: TGTGCCAGCAGTTACTGGGGGGACGGAGACTACGAGCAGTACTTC. The encoded protein is CASSYWGDGDYEQYF.